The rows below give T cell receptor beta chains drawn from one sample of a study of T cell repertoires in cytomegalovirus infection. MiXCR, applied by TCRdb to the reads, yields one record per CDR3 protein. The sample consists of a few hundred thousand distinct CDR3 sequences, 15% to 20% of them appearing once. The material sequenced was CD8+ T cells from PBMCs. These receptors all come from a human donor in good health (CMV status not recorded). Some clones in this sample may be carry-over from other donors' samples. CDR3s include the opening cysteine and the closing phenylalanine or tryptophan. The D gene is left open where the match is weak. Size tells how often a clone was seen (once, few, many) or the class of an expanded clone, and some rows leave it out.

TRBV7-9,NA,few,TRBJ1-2,CASSLDGQRYTF,TGTGCCAGCAGCTTAGATGGACAGCGCTACACCTTC
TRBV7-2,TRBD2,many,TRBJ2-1,CASSDTSGGLDEQFF,TGTGCCAGCAGCGATACTAGCGGGGGGTTAGATGAGCAGTTCTTC
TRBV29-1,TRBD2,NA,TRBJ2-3,CSVTSGGLGDTQYF,TGCAGCGTGACTAGCGGGGGGCTCGGAGATACGCAGTATTTT
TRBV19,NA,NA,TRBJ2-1,CASSDRGASYNEQFF,TGTGCCAGTAGTGATAGGGGGGCCTCCTACAATGAGCAGTTCTTC
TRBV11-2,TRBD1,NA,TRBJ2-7,CASSSPGQGGYEQYF,TGTGCCAGCAGCTCGCCGGGACAGGGGGGCTACGAGCAGTACTTC
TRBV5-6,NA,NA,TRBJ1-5,CASSLGWQHQPQHF,TGTGCCAGCAGCTTGGGTTGGCAACATCAGCCCCAGCATTTT
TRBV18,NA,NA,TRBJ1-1,CASSPSTGDQPRPEAFF,TGTGCCAGCTCACCAAGCACGGGGGACCAACCACGTCCGGAAGCTTTCTTT
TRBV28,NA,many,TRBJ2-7,CASSLWQDEQYF,TGTGCCAGCAGTTTATGGCAGGACGAGCAGTACTTC
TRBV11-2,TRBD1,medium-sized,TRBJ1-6,CASSHGQGFNSPLHF,TGTGCCAGCAGCCATGGACAGGGGTTTAATTCACCCCTCCACTTT
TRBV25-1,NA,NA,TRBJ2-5,CASRAHLGESGETQYF,TGTGCCAGCAGGGCCCACCTGGGTGAATCGGGGGAGACCCAGTACTTC
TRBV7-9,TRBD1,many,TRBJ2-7,CASSLSLGTGATYEQYF,TGTGCCAGCAGCTTATCTCTGGGGACAGGGGCCACCTACGAGCAGTACTTC
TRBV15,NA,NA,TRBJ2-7,CATSRDLGASSEQYF,TGTGCCACCAGCAGAGATTTGGGTGCGTCCTCCGAGCAGTACTTC
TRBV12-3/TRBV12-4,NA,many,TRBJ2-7,CASSYQATSLSYEQYF,TGTGCCAGCAGTTACCAGGCCACCTCATTGAGTTACGAGCAGTACTTC
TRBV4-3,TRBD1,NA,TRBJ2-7,CASSPTHRGALEQYF,TGCGCCAGCAGCCCCACACACAGGGGGGCCCTCGAGCAGTACTTC
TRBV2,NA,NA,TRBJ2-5,CASSDQGQESQYF,TGTGCCAGCAGTGATCAAGGTCAAGAGTCCCAGTACTTC
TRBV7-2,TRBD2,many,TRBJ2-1,CASSFVPGVQRDSYNEQFF,TGTGCCAGCAGCTTCGTCCCGGGGGTCCAGCGGGACTCCTACAATGAGCAGTTCTTC
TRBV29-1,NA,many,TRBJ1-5,CSVADSAGDQPQHF,TGCAGCGTTGCGGACAGCGCGGGCGATCAGCCCCAGCATTTT
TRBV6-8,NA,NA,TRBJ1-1,CASRLQANTEAFF,TGTGCCAGCAGATTACAGGCTAACACTGAAGCTTTCTTT
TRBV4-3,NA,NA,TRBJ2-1,CASSQDLAYNEQFF,TGCGCCAGCAGCCAAGACCTAGCGTACAATGAGCAGTTCTTC
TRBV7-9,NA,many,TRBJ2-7,CASSLVAGQGLSYEQYF,TGTGCCAGCAGCTTAGTCGCCGGGCAGGGTCTCTCCTACGAGCAGTACTTC
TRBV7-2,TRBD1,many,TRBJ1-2,CASSLVGGQGIVLNYGYTF,TGTGCCAGCAGCTTAGTGGGAGGACAGGGCATTGTCCTTAACTATGGCTACACCTTC
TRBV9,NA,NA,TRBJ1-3,CASSVDWGSSGNTIYF,TGTGCCAGCAGCGTAGATTGGGGGAGCTCTGGAAACACCATATATTTT
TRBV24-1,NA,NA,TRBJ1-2,CATSDPSVYGYTF,TGTGCCACCAGTGATCCTTCAGTGTATGGCTACACCTTC
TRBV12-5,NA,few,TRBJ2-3,CASGLVVGDPTDTQYF,TGTGCTAGTGGTTTGGTAGTTGGGGACCCCACAGATACGCAGTATTTT
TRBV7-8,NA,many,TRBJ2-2,CASSPYHANTGELFF,TGTGCCAGCAGCCCTTACCATGCGAACACCGGGGAGCTGTTTTTT
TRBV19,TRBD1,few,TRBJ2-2,CASNLDRESGTGELFF,TGTGCCAGTAATCTGGACAGGGAGTCAGGCACCGGGGAGCTGTTTTTT
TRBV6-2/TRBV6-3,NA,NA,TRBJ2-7,CASSWTASLSYEQYF,TGTGCCAGCAGTTGGACAGCATCCCTCTCCTACGAGCAGTACTTC
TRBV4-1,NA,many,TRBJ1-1,CASGGSTEAFF,TGCGCCAGCGGCGGGAGTACTGAAGCTTTCTTT
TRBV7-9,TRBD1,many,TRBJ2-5,CASSLTQGLETQYF,TGTGCCAGCAGCTTAACACAGGGGCTAGAGACCCAGTACTTC
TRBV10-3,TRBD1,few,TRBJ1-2,CAIKGQGALYGYTF,TGTGCCATCAAGGGGCAGGGGGCACTCTATGGCTACACCTTC
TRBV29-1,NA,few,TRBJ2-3,CSAPRRGGNTQYF,TGCAGCGCCCCGCGGCGGGGCGGTAATACGCAGTATTTT
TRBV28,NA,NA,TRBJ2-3,CASSLNDLVEPLADTQYF,TGTGCCAGCAGTTTAAATGACCTTGTAGAACCCCTAGCAGATACGCAGTATTTT
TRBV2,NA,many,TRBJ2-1,CASLPDSSYNEQFF,TGTGCCAGTTTACCAGATAGCTCCTACAATGAGCAGTTCTTC
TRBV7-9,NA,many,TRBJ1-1,CASSLDWGSNTEAFF,TGTGCCAGCAGCTTAGATTGGGGATCGAACACTGAAGCTTTCTTT
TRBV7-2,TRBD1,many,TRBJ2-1,CASSLIGGAPYNEQFF,TGTGCCAGCAGCTTAATAGGGGGCGCCCCCTACAATGAGCAGTTCTTC
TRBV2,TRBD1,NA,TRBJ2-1,CASVPGQGAVF,TGTGCCAGCGTACCGGGACAGGGGGCAGTCTTC
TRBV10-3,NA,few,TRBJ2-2,CAISHGLSTGELFF,TGTGCCATCAGTCACGGACTATCCACCGGGGAGCTGTTTTTT
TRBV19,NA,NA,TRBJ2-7,CASSIGDVWEQYF,TGTGCCAGTAGTATTGGGGACGTATGGGAGCAGTACTTC
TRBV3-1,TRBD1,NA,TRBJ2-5,CASSQGTPGQAGETQYF,TGTGCCAGCAGCCAAGGGACCCCGGGACAGGCTGGAGAGACCCAGTACTTC
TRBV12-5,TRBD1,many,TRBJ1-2,CASEGAQGYTF,TGTGCTAGTGAGGGGGCGCAGGGCTACACCTTC
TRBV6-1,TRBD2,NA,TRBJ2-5,CASSEEAGEVETQYF,TGTGCCAGCAGTGAAGAGGCGGGGGAGGTTGAGACCCAGTACTTC
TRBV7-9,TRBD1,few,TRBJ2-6,CASSTRDRASGANVLTF,TGTGCCAGCAGCACGCGGGACAGGGCCTCTGGGGCCAACGTCCTGACTTTC
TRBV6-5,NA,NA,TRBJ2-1,CASTGMGGMEQFF,TGTGCCAGCACCGGCATGGGGGGCATGGAGCAGTTCTTC
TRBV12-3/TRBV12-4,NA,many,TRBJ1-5,CASSLANQPQHF,TGTGCCAGCAGCTTAGCAAATCAGCCCCAGCATTTT
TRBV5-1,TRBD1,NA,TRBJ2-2,CASSLSWLGTGITNTGELFF,TGCGCCAGCAGCTTGTCGTGGTTGGGGACAGGGATAACGAACACCGGGGAGCTGTTTTTT
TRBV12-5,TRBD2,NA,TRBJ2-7,CASGLERREGGYEQYF,TGTGCTAGTGGTTTGGAACGCAGGGAGGGAGGCTACGAGCAGTACTTC